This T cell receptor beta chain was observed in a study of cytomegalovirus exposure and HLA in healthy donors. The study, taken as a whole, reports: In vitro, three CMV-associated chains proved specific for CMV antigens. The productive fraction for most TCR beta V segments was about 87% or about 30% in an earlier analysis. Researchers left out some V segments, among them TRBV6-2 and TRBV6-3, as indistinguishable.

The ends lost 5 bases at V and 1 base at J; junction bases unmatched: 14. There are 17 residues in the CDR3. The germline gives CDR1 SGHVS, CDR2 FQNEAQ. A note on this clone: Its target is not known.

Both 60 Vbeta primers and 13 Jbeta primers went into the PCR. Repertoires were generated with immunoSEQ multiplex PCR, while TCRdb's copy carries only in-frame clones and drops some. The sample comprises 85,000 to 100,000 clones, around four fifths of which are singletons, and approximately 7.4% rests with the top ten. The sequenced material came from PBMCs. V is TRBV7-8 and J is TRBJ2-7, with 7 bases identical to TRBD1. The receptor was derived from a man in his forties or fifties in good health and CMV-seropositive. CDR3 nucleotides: TGTGCCAGCAGCAGAGGGACAGCGAACATTTATTCCTACGAGCAGTACTTC. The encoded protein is CASSRGTANIYSYEQYF.